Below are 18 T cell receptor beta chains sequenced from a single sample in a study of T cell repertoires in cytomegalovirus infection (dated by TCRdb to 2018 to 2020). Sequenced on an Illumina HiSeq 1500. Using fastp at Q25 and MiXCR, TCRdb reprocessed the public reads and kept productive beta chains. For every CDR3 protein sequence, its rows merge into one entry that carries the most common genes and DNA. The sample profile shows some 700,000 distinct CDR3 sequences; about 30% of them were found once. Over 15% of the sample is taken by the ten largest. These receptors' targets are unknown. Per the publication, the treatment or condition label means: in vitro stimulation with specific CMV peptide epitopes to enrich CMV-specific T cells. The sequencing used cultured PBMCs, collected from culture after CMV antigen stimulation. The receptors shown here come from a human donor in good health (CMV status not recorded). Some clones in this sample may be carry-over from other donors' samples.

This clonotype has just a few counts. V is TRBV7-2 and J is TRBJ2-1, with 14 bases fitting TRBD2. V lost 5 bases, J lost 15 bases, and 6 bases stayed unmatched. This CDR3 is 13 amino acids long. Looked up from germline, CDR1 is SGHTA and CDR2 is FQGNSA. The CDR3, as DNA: TGTGCCAGCAGCGGACTAGCGGGAGGATTGGCGTTCTTC. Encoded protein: CASSGLAGGLAFF.

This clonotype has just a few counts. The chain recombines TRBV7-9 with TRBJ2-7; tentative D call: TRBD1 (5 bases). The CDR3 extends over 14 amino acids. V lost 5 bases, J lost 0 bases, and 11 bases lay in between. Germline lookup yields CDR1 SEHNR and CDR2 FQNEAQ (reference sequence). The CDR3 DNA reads TGTGCCAGCAGCCAACACGACAGCTCCTACGAGCAGTACTTC. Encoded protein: CASSQHDSSYEQYF.

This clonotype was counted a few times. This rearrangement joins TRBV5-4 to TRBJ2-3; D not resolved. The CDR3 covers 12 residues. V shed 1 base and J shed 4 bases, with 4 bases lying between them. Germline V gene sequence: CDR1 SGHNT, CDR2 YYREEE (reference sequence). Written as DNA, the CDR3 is TGTGCCAGCAGCTTGAAAGCAGATACGCAGTATTTT. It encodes CASSLKADTQYF.

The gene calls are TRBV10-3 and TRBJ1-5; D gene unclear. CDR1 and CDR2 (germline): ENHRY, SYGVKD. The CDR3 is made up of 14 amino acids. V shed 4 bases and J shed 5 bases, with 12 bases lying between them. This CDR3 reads CAISGIDTDQPQHF. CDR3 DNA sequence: TGTGCCATCAGTGGGATTGATACGGATCAGCCCCAGCATTTT.

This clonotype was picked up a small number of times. The CDR3 sequence: CASRPGTSVDEQFF. In DNA form, the CDR3 reads TGTGCCAGCAGGCCCGGGACTAGCGTTGATGAGCAGTTCTTC. The V call is TRBV11-2, the J call TRBJ2-1, with TRBD2 matching over 10 bases. The CDR3 spans 14 residues. Per germline, CDR1 SGHAT and CDR2 FQNNGV. V dropped 6 bases and J dropped 8; count of bases not matched to a gene: 7. Based on the CDR3 plus reference TRBV11-2 and TRBJ2-1, the full variable domain is EAGVAQSPRYKIIEKRQSVAFWCNPISGHATLYWYQQILGQGPKLLIQFQNNGVVDDSQLPKDRFSAERLKGVDSTLKIQPAKLEDSAVYLCASRPGTSVDEQFFGPGTRLTVL.

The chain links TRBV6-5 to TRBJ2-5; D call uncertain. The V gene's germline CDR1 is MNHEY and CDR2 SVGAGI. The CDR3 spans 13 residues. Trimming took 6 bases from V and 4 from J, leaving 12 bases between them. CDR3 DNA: TGTGCCAGCAGCCTCCAAGGTGGAGAGACCCAGTACTTC. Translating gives CASSLQGGETQYF.

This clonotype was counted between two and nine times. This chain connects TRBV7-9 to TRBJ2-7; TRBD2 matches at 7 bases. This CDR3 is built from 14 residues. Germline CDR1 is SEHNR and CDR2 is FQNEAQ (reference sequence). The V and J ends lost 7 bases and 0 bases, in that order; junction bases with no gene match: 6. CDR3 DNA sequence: TGTGCCAGCATCTCGGGGGGTACCTCCTACGAGCAGTACTTC. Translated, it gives CASISGGTSYEQYF.

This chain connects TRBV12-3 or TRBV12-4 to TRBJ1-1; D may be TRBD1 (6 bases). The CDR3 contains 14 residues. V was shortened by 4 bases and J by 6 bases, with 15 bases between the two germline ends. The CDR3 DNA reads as TGTGCCAGCAGTTCGCTAGGGGGGACCGCTGAAGCTTTCTTT. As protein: CASSSLGGTAEAFF.

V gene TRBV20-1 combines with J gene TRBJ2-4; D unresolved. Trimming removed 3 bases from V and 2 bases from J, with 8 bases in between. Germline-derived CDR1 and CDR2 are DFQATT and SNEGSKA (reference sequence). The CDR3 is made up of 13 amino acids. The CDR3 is CSASSATKNIQYF. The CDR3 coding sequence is TGCAGTGCTAGTAGTGCGACCAAAAACATTCAGTACTTC.

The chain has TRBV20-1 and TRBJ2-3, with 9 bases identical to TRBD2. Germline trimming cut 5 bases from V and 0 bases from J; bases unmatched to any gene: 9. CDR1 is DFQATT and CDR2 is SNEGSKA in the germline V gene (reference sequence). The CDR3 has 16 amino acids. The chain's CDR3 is CSAGRPLAGSTDTQYF. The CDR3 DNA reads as TGCAGTGCTGGCCGACCCCTAGCGGGGAGCACAGATACGCAGTATTTT.

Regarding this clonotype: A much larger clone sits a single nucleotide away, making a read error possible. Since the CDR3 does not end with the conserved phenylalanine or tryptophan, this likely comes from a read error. CDR3 loop: CASSSGGGTDTQYL. The CDR3, as DNA: TGTGCCAGCAGCTCAGGGGGAGGCACAGATACGCAGTATCTT. This sequence joins TRBV7-2 and TRBJ2-3; 7 bases are a match to TRBD1. The CDR3 consists of 14 residues. Unmatched junction bases numbered 2, after V lost 4 bases and J lost 1 base. Germline lookup yields CDR1 SGHTA and CDR2 FQGNSA.

DNA for the CDR3: TGTGCCAGCAGCCCCTCTGCCACGCAGTATTTT. Its protein product is CASSPSATQYF. The rearrangement links TRBV7-2 to TRBJ2-3; unclear D gene. Germline lookup yields CDR1 SGHTA and CDR2 FQGNSA. V lost 5 bases to trimming and J lost 9 bases, with 9 bases between them. The CDR3 has 11 residues.

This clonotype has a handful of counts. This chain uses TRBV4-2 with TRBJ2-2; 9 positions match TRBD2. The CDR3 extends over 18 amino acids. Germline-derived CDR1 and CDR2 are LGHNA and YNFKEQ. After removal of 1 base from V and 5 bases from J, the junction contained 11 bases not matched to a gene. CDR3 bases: TGTGCCAGCAGCCAAGTAGGTAGCGGGGGCCCGAGGACCGGGGAGCTGTTTTTT. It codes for CASSQVGSGGPRTGELFF.

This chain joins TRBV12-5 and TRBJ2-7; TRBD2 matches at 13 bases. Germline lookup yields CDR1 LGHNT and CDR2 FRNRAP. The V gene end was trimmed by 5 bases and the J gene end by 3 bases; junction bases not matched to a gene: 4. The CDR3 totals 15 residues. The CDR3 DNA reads TGTGCTAGTGGTCCCAGGACTAGCGGGAGCTACGAGCAGTACTTC. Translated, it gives CASGPRTSGSYEQYF.

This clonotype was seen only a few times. DNA of the CDR3: TGTGCCAGCAGCCCCCTAGCGGGACCCTCCTACAATGAGCAGTTCTTC. It encodes CASSPLAGPSYNEQFF. The chain is built from TRBV7-2 and TRBJ2-1; 9 nucleotides match TRBD2. The CDR3 contains 16 residues. CDR1 and CDR2 from the germline V gene are SGHTA and FQGNSA. Trimming removed 5 bases from V and 0 bases from J; junction bases left unmatched: 5.

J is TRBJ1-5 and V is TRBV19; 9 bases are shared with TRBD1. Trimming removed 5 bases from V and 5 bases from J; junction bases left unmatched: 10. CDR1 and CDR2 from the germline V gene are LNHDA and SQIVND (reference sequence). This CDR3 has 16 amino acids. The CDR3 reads CASSSNRGRGDQPQHF. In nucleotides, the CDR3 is TGTGCCAGTAGTTCCAACAGGGGGCGCGGGGATCAGCCCCAGCATTTT.

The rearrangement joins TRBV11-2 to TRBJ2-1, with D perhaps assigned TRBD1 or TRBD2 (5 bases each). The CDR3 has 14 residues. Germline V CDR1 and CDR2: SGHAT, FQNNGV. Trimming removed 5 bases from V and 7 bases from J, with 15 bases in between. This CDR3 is CASSQTPGLNEQFF. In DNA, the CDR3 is TGTGCCAGCAGCCAAACCCCGGGGCTGAATGAGCAGTTCTTC.

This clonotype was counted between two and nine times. The CDR3 DNA sequence: TGTGCCAGCAGCTGGGACCAGTTGGCCCAGCATTTT. This sequence encodes CASSWDQLAQHF. This chain joins TRBV7-9 and TRBJ1-5; D is possibly TRBD1 (5 bases). V lost 4 bases to trimming and J lost 11 bases, with 12 bases between them. Germline lookup yields CDR1 SEHNR and CDR2 FQNEAQ (reference sequence). CDR3 length equals 12 residues.